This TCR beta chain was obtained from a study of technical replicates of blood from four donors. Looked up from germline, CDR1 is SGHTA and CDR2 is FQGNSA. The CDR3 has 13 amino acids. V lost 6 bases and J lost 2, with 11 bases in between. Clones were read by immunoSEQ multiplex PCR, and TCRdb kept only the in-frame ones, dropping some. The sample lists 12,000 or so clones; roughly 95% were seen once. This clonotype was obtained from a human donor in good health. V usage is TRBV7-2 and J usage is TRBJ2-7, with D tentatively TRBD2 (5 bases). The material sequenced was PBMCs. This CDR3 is CASSTWETYEQYF. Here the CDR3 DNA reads TGTGCCAGCAGTACGTGGGAGACCTACGAGCAGTACTTC.